The sequence of this T cell receptor (beta chain) was determined in a study of cytomegalovirus exposure and HLA in healthy donors. Notes on the study in general: Analysis was performed later, and it showed HLA-associated TCR beta chains to be more clonally expanded than equally common others. In a later analysis, at a false discovery rate of 0.05, some 15,000 TCR beta sequences were associated with HLA alleles. A highly shared variant cluster was judged a likely technical artifact. Presence/absence results assume similar sequencing depth per donor, which may not hold.

Primers for the PCR totalled 60 Vbeta and 13 Jbeta. Clones were sequenced by immunoSEQ multiplex PCR, and TCRdb holds only the in-frame ones, with some missing. The sample has about 190,000 clones; around 85% are singletons. About this clone itself: What it binds is not known.

The sequence was obtained from a middle-aged man in good health and CMV-seronegative. Sample: PBMCs.

The CDR3 sequence: CASSFVGAGTEQYF. As DNA, the CDR3 is TGCGCCAGCAGCTTCGTGGGCGCAGGAACCGAGCAGTACTTC. The chain has TRBV5-1 and TRBJ2-7; D is uncertain. Germline CDR1 SGHRS, CDR2 YFSETQ. The V end lost 2 bases, the J end lost 6 bases, and 15 bases lay between the germline ends. The CDR3 totals 14 residues.